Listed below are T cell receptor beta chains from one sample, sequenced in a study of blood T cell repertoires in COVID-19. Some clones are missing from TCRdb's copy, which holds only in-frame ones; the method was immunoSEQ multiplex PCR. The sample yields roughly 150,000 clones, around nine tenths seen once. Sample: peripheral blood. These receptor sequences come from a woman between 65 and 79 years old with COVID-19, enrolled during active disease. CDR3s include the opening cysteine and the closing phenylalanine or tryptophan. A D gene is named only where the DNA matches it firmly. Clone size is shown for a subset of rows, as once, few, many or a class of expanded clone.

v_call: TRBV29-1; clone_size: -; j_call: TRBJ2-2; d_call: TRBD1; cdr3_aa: CSVKGDLTGSGTGELFF; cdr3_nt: TGCAGCGTGAAGGGGGATTTGACAGGGTCGGGCACCGGGGAGCTGTTTTTT
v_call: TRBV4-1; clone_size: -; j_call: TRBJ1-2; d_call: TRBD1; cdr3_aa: CASSHAPGTGSGYGYTF; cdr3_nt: TGCGCCAGCAGCCACGCGCCCGGGACAGGGTCCGGCTATGGCTACACCTTC
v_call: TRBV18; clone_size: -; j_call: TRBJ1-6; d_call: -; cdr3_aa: CASSPPRANSPLHF; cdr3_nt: TGTGCCAGCTCACCCCCCAGGGCTAATTCACCCCTCCACTTT
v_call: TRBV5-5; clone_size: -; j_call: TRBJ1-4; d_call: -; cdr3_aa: CASTSDSYEKLFF; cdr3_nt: TGTGCCAGCACCTCGGACAGCTACGAAAAACTGTTTTTT
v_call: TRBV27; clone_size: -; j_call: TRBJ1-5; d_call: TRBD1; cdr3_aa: CASSLDREGQPQHF; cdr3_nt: TGTGCCAGCAGTTTGGACAGGGAGGGTCAGCCCCAGCATTTT
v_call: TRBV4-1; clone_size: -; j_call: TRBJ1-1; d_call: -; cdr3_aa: CASSQTINTEAFF; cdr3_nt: TGCGCCAGCAGCCAGACAATCAACACTGAAGCTTTCTTT
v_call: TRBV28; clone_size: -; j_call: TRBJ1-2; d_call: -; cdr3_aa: CASSHRSAGNYGYTF; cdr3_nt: TGTGCCAGCAGTCACAGGTCGGCAGGCAACTATGGCTACACCTTC
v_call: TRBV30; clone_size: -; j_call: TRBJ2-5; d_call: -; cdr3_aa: CAWGGGGQETQYF; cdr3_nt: TGTGCCTGGGGGGGCGGGGGCCAAGAGACCCAGTACTTC
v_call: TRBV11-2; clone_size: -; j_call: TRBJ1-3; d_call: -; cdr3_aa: CASSLIRDSGNTIYF; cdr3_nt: TGTGCCAGCAGCTTAATCAGGGACTCTGGAAACACCATATATTTT
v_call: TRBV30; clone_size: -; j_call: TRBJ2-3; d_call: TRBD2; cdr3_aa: CAWSRGEGPDTQYF; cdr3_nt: TGTGCCTGGAGTCGGGGGGAGGGCCCAGATACGCAGTATTTT
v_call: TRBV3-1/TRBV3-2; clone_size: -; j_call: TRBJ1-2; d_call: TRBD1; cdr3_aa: CASSQGQGRGYTF; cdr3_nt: TGTGCCAGCAGCCAGGGACAGGGTAGAGGCTACACCTTC
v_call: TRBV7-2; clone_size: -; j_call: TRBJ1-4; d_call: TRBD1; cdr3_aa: CASSRQGGTNEKLFF; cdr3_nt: TGTGCCAGCAGCAGACAGGGGGGGACTAATGAAAAACTGTTTTTT
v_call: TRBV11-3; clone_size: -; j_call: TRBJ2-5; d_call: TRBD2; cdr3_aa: CASSLGGTSGRQETQYF; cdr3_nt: TGTGCCAGCAGCTTAGGGGGGACTAGCGGCCGTCAAGAGACCCAGTACTTC
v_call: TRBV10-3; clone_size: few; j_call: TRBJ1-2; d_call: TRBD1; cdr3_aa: CAISRSGTGVDGYTF; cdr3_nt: TGTGCCATCAGTCGCTCCGGGACAGGGGTCGATGGCTACACCTTC
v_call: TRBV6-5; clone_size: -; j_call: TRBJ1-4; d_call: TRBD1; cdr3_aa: CASSSTGVGEKLFF; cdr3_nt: TGTGCCAGCAGTTCTACAGGGGTTGGGGAGAAACTGTTTTTT
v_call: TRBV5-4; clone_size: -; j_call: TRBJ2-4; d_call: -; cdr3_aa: CASSDTSLAKNIQYF; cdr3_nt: TGTGCCAGCAGCGACACAAGCCTAGCCAAAAACATTCAGTACTTC
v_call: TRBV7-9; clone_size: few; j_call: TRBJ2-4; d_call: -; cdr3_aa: CASSLAGLAKNIQYF; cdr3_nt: TGTGCCAGCAGCTTAGCGGGCTTAGCCAAAAACATTCAGTACTTC
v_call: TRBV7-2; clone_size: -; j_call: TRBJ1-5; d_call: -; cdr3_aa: CASSFRGQPQHF; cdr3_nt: TGTGCCAGCAGCTTCAGGGGACAGCCCCAGCATTTT
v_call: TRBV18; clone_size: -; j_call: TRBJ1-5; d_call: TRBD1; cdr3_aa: CASSPLGQAYQPQHF; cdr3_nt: TGTGCCAGCTCACCATTGGGACAGGCGTATCAGCCCCAGCATTTT
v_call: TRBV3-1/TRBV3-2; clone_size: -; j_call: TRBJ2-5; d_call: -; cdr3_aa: CASSHYTRGSQETQYF; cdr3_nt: TGTGCCAGCAGCCACTACACCCGGGGGAGCCAAGAGACCCAGTACTTC
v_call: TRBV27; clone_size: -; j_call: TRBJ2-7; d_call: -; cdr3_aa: CASSHDSLGTYEQYF; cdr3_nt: TGTGCCAGCAGCCATGACAGCCTAGGGACCTACGAGCAGTACTTC
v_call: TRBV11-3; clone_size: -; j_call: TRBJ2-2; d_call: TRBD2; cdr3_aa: CASSFQRGGATGELFF; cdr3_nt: TGTGCCAGCAGCTTTCAGCGGGGGGGCGCCACCGGGGAGCTGTTTTTT
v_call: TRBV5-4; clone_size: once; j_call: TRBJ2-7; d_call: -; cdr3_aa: CASSSGRESSYEQYF; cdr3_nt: TGTGCCAGCAGCTCCGGACGGGAAAGCTCCTACGAGCAGTACTTC
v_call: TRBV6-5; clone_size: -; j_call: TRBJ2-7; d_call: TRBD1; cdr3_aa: CASSYTDRGFDEQYF; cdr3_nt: TGTGCCAGCAGTTACACCGACAGGGGTTTCGACGAGCAGTACTTC
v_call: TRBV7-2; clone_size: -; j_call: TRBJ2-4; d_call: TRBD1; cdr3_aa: CASSLSGTGSLAKNIQYF; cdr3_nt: TGTGCCAGCAGCCTGTCCGGGACAGGGAGTTTAGCCAAAAACATTCAGTACTTC
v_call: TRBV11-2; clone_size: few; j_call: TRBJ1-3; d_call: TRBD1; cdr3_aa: CASSSSGTGSSGNTIYF; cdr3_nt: TGTGCCAGCAGCTCCTCCGGGACAGGGTCTTCTGGAAACACCATATATTTT
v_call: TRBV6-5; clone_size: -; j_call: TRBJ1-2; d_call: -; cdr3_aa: CASDLRQALVDGYTF; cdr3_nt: TGTGCCAGCGATCTACGACAGGCCCTGGTAGATGGCTACACCTTC
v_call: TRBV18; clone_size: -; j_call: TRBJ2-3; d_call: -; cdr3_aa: CASSPNRDSTDTQYF; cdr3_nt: TGTGCCAGCTCACCAAACAGAGATAGCACAGATACGCAGTATTTT
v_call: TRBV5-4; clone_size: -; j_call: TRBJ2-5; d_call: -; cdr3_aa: CASSLAARGGQETQYF; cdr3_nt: TGTGCCAGCAGCTTGGCCGCGAGAGGGGGTCAAGAGACCCAGTACTTC
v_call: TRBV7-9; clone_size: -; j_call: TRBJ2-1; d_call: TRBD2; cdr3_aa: CASSLEGGGTSGAPRFF; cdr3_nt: TGTGCCAGCAGCTTAGAAGGGGGCGGGACTAGCGGGGCCCCTAGGTTCTTC
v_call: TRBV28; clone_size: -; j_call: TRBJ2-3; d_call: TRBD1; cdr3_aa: CASSLGMKGATDTQYF; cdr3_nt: TGTGCCAGCAGTTTAGGGATGAAGGGGGCTACAGATACGCAGTATTTT
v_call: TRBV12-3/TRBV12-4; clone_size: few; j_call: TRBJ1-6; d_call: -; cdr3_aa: CASSLGSSLHF; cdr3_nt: TGTGCCAGCAGTTTGGGCAGTTCCCTCCACTTT
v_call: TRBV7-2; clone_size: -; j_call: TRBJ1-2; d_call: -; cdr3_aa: CASSLAVAVNYGYTF; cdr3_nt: TGTGCCAGCAGCTTAGCGGTTGCAGTTAACTATGGCTACACCTTC
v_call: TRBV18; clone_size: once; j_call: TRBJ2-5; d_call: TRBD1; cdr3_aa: CASSPLGTAGSETQYF; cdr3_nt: TGTGCCAGCTCACCACTAGGGACAGCCGGATCGGAGACCCAGTACTTC
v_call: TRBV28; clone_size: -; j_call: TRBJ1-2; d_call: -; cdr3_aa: CASSPQLLEAYGYTF; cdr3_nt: TGTGCCAGCAGTCCACAATTGTTAGAGGCGTATGGCTACACCTTC
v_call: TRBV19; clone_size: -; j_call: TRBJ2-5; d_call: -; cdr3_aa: CASSIDRTSRETQYF; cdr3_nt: TGTGCCAGTAGTATCGATAGGACATCCCGAGAGACCCAGTACTTC
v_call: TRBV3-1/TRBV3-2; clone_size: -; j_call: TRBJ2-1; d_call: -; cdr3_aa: CASSQGREAFF; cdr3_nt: TGTGCCAGCAGCCAAGGGAGGGAGGCGTTCTTC
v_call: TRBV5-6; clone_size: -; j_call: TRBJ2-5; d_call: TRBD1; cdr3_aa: CASSTTLRGRETQYF; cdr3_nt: TGTGCCAGCAGTACTACTCTCAGGGGGCGTGAGACCCAGTACTTC
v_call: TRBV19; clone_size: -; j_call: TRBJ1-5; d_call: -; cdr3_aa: CASSINNNQPQHF; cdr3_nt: TGTGCCAGTAGTATTAACAATAATCAGCCCCAGCATTTT
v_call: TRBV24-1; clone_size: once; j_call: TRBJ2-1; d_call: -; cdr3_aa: CATSAPGGRGAYNEQFF; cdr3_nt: TGTGCCACCAGTGCCCCAGGGGGCCGGGGGGCCTACAATGAGCAGTTCTTC
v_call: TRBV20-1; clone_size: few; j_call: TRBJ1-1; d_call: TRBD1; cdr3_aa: CSATQGARAFF; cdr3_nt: TGCAGTGCTACTCAGGGGGCTCGAGCTTTCTTT
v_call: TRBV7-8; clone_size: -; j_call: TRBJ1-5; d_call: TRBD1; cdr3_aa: CASSLEFFGQGTNQPQHF; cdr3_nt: TGTGCCAGCAGCTTAGAGTTTTTCGGACAGGGGACCAATCAGCCCCAGCATTTT
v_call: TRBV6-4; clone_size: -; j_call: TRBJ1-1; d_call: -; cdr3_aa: CASSVQLESEAFF; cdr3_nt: TGTGCCAGCAGTGTACAGCTGGAAAGTGAAGCTTTCTTT
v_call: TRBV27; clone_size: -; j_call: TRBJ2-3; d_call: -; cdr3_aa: CASSWDGQSRGTDTQYF; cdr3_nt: TGTGCCAGCAGTTGGGATGGGCAGAGCAGAGGGACAGATACGCAGTATTTT
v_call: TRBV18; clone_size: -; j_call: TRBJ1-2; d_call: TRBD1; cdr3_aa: CASSPPTGEEGYTF; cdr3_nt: TGTGCCAGCTCACCTCCGACAGGGGAGGAGGGCTACACCTTC
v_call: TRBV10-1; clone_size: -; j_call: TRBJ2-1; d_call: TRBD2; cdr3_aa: CASSGLAARSYNEQFF; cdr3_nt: TGCGCCAGCAGTGGACTAGCGGCTAGGTCCTACAATGAGCAGTTCTTC
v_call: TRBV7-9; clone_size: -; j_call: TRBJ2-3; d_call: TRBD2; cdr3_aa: CASSIDGRADTQYF; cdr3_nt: TGTGCCAGCAGCATCGACGGGAGGGCAGATACGCAGTATTTT
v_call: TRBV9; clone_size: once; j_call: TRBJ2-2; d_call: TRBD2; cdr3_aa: CASSVTSGGSSGELFF; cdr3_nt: TGTGCCAGCAGCGTAACTAGCGGGGGGTCTTCCGGGGAGCTGTTTTTT
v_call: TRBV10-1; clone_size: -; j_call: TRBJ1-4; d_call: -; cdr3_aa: CASRASGGEKLFF; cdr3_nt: TGCGCCAGCAGGGCCTCAGGAGGTGAAAAACTGTTTTTT
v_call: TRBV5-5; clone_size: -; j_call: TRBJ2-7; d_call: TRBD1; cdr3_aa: CASSLMTGVSYEQYF; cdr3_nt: TGTGCCAGCAGCTTGATGACAGGGGTCTCCTACGAGCAGTACTTC
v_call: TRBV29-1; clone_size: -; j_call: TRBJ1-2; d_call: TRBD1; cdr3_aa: CSVRDRGNYGYTF; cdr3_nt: TGCAGCGTTCGGGACAGGGGAAATTATGGCTACACCTTC
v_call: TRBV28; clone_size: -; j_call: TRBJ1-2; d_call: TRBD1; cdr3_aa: CASSLQGASYGYTF; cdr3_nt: TGTGCCAGCAGTTTACAGGGGGCATCTTATGGCTACACCTTC
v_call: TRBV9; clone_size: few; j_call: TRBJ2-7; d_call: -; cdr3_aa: CASSVQGGEQYF; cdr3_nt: TGTGCCAGCAGCGTACAGGGTGGGGAGCAGTACTTC
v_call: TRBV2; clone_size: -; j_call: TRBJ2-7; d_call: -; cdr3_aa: CASSVQANEQYF; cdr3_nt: TGTGCCAGCAGTGTGCAGGCCAACGAGCAGTACTTC
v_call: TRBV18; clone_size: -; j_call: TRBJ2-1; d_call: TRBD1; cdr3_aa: CASSRPGTGKGVAYNEQFF; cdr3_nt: TGTGCCAGCTCACGACCCGGGACAGGGAAAGGAGTCGCCTACAATGAGCAGTTCTTC
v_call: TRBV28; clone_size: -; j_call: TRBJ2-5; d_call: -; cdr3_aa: CASIPRGVQALFETQYF; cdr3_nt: TGTGCCAGCATCCCTAGGGGCGTCCAAGCGTTATTCGAGACCCAGTACTTC
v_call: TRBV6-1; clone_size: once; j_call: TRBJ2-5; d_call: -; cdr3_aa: CASSEWGRAEGETQYF; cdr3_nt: TGTGCCAGCAGTGAATGGGGAAGGGCGGAGGGAGAGACCCAGTACTTC
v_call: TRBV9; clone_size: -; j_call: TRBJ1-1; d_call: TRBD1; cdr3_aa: CASSVGGGQTNTEAFF; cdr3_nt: TGTGCCAGCAGCGTAGGAGGGGGACAGACGAACACTGAAGCTTTCTTT
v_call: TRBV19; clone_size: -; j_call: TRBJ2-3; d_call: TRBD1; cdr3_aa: CASSQDRATDTQYF; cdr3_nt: TGTGCCAGTAGCCAGGACAGGGCCACAGATACGCAGTATTTT